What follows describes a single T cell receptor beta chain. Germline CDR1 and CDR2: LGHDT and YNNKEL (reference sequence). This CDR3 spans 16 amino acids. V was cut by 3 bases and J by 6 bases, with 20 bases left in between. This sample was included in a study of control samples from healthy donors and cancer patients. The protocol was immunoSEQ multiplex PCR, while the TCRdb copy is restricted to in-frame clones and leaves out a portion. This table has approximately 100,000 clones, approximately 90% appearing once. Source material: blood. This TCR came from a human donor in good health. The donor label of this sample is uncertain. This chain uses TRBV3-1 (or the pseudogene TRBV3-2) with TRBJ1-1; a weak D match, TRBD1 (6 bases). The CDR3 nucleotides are TGTGCCAGCAGCCAGGGGGGCGGGGGAGTTGGCGCTGAAGCTTTCTTT. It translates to CASSQGGGGVGAEAFF.